This note documents a single T cell receptor beta chain sequence. MiXCR, run by TCRdb on the PCR reads, gives a single entry per CDR3 protein. The sample holds around 34,000 distinct CDR3 sequences, about half seen once. This specimen comes from a study of esophageal squamous cell carcinoma under preoperative chemotherapy. Time point of the sample: after preoperative PTX-NDP chemotherapy. Before surgery, patients were given preoperative paclitaxel-nedaplatin chemotherapy. The sequence derives from a human donor with esophageal squamous cell carcinoma. The donor label of this sample is uncertain. This sample was obtained from a patient given preoperative chemotherapy.

The CDR3 sequence is CASSLPGTSGSDTQYF. The CDR3, as DNA: TGTGCCAGCAGTTTGCCCGGGACTAGCGGTTCTGATACGCAGTATTTT. This chain connects TRBV12-3 or TRBV12-4 to TRBJ2-3; 11 bases map to TRBD2. The CDR3 runs to 16 residues. V lost 3 bases and J lost 6; bases outside the gene matches: 8.